This T cell receptor (beta chain) originates from a study of blood T cell repertoires in COVID-19. Study context: Samples came from the United States, Italy and Spain, spanning acute and convalescent COVID-19. Sources were T cells, B-cell-depleted T cells, or PBMCs; the material itself was cDNA or gDNA.

Clones were sequenced by immunoSEQ multiplex PCR, and TCRdb holds only the in-frame ones, with some missing. Of about 340,000 clones listed, 80% to 90% were seen once; the top ten hold 7% to 7.5%. V was clipped by 7 bases and J by 1 base; unmatched bases: 5. The CDR3 contains 14 residues. Germline V gene lookup returns CDR1 LNHDA and CDR2 SQIVND (reference sequence). This clone has only a few counts. This TCR was sampled from a woman aged 60-75 years with COVID-19, enrolled during active disease. This chain uses TRBV19 with TRBJ2-3; TRBD2 agrees at 7 bases. Sequenced sample: peripheral blood. This chain's CDR3 is CASISGSGTDTQYF. As DNA, the CDR3 is TGTGCCAGTATTAGCGGGTCGGGCACAGATACGCAGTATTTT.